This T cell receptor beta chain was retrieved from a study of blood T cell repertoires in COVID-19. Across the whole study: Some COVID-19 samples were acute and others convalescent; all came from the United States, Italy and Spain.

With V trimmed by 4 bases and J by 4 bases, 11 bases remained unmatched. In germline, CDR1 is LGHNA, CDR2 YSLEER. The CDR3 sequence is 16 residues long. Using immunoSEQ multiplex PCR, the repertoire was profiled, and TCRdb retains in-frame clones only, with some absent. Of approximately 150,000 clones detected, roughly 80% appear once; the ten largest clones hold roughly 7.3%. Assignments of participants to cohorts depended upon their own reported clinical history. The sequence derives from a woman aged 45 to 65 who had recovered from COVID-19. Sequenced sample: PBMCs or T cells enriched from blood (not recorded which). The chain combines TRBV4-3 with TRBJ1-2; 8 bases map to TRBD1. This CDR3 is CASSRLDRDGLYGYTF. The CDR3 region has the DNA TGCGCCAGCAGCCGGTTGGACAGGGATGGACTCTATGGCTACACCTTC.